This TCR beta chain appears in the sequencing data of a study of identical twins. The germline V gene encodes CDR1 SGHRS and CDR2 YFSETQ. V was cut by 3 bases and J by 4 bases, with 15 bases left in between. The length of the CDR3 is 15 residues. TCRdb reanalysed the 5' RACE reads using MiXCR and keeps one entry per CDR3 protein. The table shows about 530,000 distinct CDR3 sequences, with roughly 15% occurring only once. This clonotype was observed at least ten times. In addition, the sample was reused for a study of yellow fever vaccine responses in identical twins.

V gene TRBV5-1 combines with J gene TRBJ2-3; D assignment may be TRBD1 or TRBD2 (6 bases each). Material for sequencing was CD4+ T cells sorted from blood. The sequence derives from a woman younger than 35 in good health. The CDR3 loop reads CASSSGTTGADTQYF. CDR3 in DNA: TGCGCCAGCAGCTCCGGGACAACGGGGGCAGATACGCAGTATTTT.